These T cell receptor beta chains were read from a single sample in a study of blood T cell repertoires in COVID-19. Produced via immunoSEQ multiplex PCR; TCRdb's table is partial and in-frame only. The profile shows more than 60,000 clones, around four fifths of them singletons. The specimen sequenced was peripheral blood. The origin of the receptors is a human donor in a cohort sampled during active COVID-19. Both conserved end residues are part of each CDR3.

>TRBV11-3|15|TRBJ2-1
CASSKTGTRYNEQFF
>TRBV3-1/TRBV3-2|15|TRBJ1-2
CASSHFNRGAMGYTF
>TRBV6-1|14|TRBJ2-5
CASSDGQGAKTQYF
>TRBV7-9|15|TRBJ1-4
CASSFEGTTNEKLFF
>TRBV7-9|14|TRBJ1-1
CASSSRVTNTEAFF
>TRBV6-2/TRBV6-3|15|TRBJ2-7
CASSYWSQGFDEQYF
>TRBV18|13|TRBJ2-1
CASSPGGQGWQFF
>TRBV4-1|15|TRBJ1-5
CASSQGGSSNQPQHF
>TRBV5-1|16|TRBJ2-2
CASSLSRSGNTGELFF
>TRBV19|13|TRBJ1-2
CASRSGLHYGYTF
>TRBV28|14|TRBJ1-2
CASSAPTGGSGYTF
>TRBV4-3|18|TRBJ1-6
CASSHRITERPYNSPLHF
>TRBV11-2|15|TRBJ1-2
CASSPSGDGGYGYTF
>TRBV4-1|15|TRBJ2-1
CASSPASGGYNEQFF
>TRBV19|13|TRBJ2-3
CASSTQGVDTQYF
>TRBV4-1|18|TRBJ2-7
CASSRDTPGNSWGDEQYF
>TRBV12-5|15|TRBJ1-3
CASGLTGDSGNTIYF
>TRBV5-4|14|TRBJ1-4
CASSLEGDNEKLFF
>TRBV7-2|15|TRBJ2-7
CASSSQGGGFYEQYF
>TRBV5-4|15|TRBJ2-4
CASSFGQGIGNIQYF
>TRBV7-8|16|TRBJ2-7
CASSLGIGLSSYEQYF
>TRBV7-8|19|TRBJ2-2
CASVPPGGLAGGYTGELFF
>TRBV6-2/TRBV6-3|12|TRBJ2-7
CASSLLDYEQYF
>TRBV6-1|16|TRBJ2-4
CASSEGYLAAKNIQYF
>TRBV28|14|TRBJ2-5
CASRMGQGLKTQYF
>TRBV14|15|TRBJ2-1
CASSLRSGSYNEQFF
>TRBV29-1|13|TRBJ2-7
CSARDRGPYEQYF
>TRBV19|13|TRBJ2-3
CASSSGSPDTQYF
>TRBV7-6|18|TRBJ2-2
CASSLPRLAGGGSGELFF
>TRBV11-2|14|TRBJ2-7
CASSPVGSGYEQYF
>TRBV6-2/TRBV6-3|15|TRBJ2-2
CASSYLIANTGELFF
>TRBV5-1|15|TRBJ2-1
CASSNLAGGPNEQFF
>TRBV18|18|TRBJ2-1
CASSLVSMGTESYNEQFF
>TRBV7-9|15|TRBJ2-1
CASSLGSGLTNEQFF
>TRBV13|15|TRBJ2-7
CASSSLSQKPYEQYF
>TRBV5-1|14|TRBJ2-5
CASSLTGAQETQYF
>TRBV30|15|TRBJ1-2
CAWTPLGGSQHGYTF
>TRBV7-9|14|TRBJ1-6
CASSLLLDNSPLHF
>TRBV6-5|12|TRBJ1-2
CASKHPQGGYTF
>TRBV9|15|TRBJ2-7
CASSPGQGSSDEQYF
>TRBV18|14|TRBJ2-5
CASSPVAGEETQYF